A selection of T cell receptor beta chains follows, all from one sample in a study of cytomegalovirus exposure and HLA in healthy donors. Assay: immunoSEQ multiplex PCR; the TCRdb copy retains only in-frame clones and omits some. This table has about 140,000 clones, approximately 80% appearing once. Input material: PBMCs. The receptors were sampled from a man in his late teens or twenties in good health and CMV-seronegative. The CDR3 runs from the conserved cysteine through the conserved F or W. D genes are given only for firm matches. Clone sizes are given selectively: once, few, many, or a class where the clone is expanded.

V,D,size,J,CDR3,DNA
TRBV11-3,TRBD1,NA,TRBJ1-5,CASSIKADRVGIWGNQPQHF,TGTGCCAGCAGCATAAAGGCGGACAGGGTGGGAATCTGGGGCAATCAGCCCCAGCATTTT
TRBV7-9,NA,NA,TRBJ1-1,CASSLGVKRNTEAFF,TGTGCCAGCAGCTTAGGAGTGAAACGGAACACTGAAGCTTTCTTT
TRBV2,TRBD1,NA,TRBJ1-6,CASSVPTGGHYNSPLHF,TGTGCCAGCAGTGTCCCGACAGGGGGTCATTATAATTCACCCCTCCACTTT
TRBV5-3,TRBD2,NA,TRBJ2-1,CARSFTSHLGLESYNEQFF,TGTGCCAGAAGCTTCACCTCTCACCTAGGACTAGAGTCCTACAATGAGCAGTTCTTC
TRBV30,TRBD1,few,TRBJ1-1,CAWKGQGNTEAFF,TGTGCCTGGAAAGGACAGGGGAACACTGAAGCTTTCTTT
TRBV7-3,NA,NA,TRBJ2-5,CASSLGIGGPETQYF,TGTGCCAGCAGCTTAGGGATTGGGGGCCCCGAGACCCAGTACTTC
TRBV25-1,NA,NA,TRBJ2-7,CASSDTLGGPEQYF,TGTGCCAGCAGTGACACACTGGGGGGACCCGAGCAGTACTTC
TRBV25-1,TRBD2,NA,TRBJ2-1,CASSVPLAGGNEQFF,TGTGCCAGCAGTGTGCCACTAGCGGGAGGCAATGAGCAGTTCTTC
TRBV27,TRBD1,NA,TRBJ2-7,CASSFAPGGSYEQYF,TGTGCCAGCAGTTTCGCGCCAGGGGGCTCGTACGAGCAGTACTTC
TRBV27,NA,once,TRBJ2-1,CASSLVQGGDEQFF,TGTGCCAGCAGTTTAGTTCAGGGAGGCGATGAGCAGTTCTTC
TRBV2,NA,NA,TRBJ1-1,CARESNRETNTEAFF,TGTGCCAGAGAAAGTAACAGGGAAACAAACACTGAAGCTTTCTTT
TRBV19,TRBD1,NA,TRBJ2-1,CASSYRDRVDNNEQFF,TGTGCCAGTAGCTATAGGGACAGGGTAGACAACAATGAGCAGTTCTTC
TRBV29-1,NA,NA,TRBJ2-5,CSASLETQYF,TGCAGCGCCTCCCTGGAGACCCAGTACTTC
TRBV27,TRBD2,NA,TRBJ2-7,CASSLGGGNEQYF,TGTGCCAGCAGTTTAGGGGGGGGGAACGAGCAGTACTTC
TRBV5-1,TRBD1,NA,TRBJ1-5,CASSFRKTGFSNQPQHF,TGCGCCAGCAGCTTCCGCAAGACAGGGTTTAGCAATCAGCCCCAGCATTTT
TRBV5-5,TRBD1,NA,TRBJ2-5,CASRRQGAIQETQYF,TGTGCCAGCCGGCGACAGGGGGCAATCCAAGAGACCCAGTACTTC
TRBV6-6,NA,few,TRBJ1-1,CASSQGNTEAFF,TGTGCCAGCAGCCAGGGCAACACTGAAGCTTTCTTT
TRBV28,NA,NA,TRBJ2-7,CASTDPGFSYEQYF,TGTGCCAGCACTGACCCAGGGTTCTCCTACGAGCAGTACTTC
TRBV7-3,NA,NA,TRBJ1-1,CASSIQGGEGTEAFF,TGTGCCAGCAGCATTCAGGGAGGGGAGGGAACTGAAGCTTTCTTT
TRBV5-1,TRBD1,once,TRBJ2-7,CASSLSGQGVADEQYF,TGCGCCAGCAGCCTCTCGGGACAGGGGGTTGCGGACGAGCAGTACTTC
TRBV11-2,TRBD1,NA,TRBJ1-1,CASSFAGQVEAFF,TGTGCCAGCAGCTTCGCGGGACAGGTTGAAGCTTTCTTT
TRBV29-1,NA,NA,TRBJ1-5,CSVARDSNQPQHF,TGCAGCGTTGCCAGGGATAGCAATCAGCCCCAGCATTTT
TRBV2,NA,NA,TRBJ2-1,CASRLAYEQFF,TGTGCCAGCAGACTAGCCTATGAGCAGTTCTTC
TRBV28,NA,NA,TRBJ2-1,CASSSNSKPGHPLFF,TGTGCCAGCAGTTCAAACTCGAAACCGGGACACCCATTATTCTTC
TRBV30,TRBD1,NA,TRBJ1-2,CAWSDPGQGETNYGYTF,TGTGCCTGGAGTGATCCCGGACAGGGCGAAACTAACTATGGCTACACCTTC
TRBV7-9,TRBD2,once,TRBJ2-3,CASSRDYHTDTQYF,TGTGCCAGCAGTCGGGACTACCACACAGATACGCAGTATTTT
TRBV5-6,NA,NA,TRBJ1-3,CASSLSTGQGQLSGNTIYF,TGTGCCAGCAGCTTGTCCACGGGCCAGGGGCAACTCTCTGGAAACACCATATATTTT
TRBV9,TRBD2,NA,TRBJ2-3,CASSGGLARRTDTQYF,TGTGCCAGCAGCGGCGGACTAGCGAGGCGGACAGATACGCAGTATTTT
TRBV4-2,TRBD2,NA,TRBJ2-3,CASSQDGQRGPSTDTQYF,TGTGCCAGCAGCCAAGATGGGCAGCGGGGGCCTAGCACAGATACGCAGTATTTT
TRBV9,NA,NA,TRBJ2-3,CASSVEQAVTDTQYF,TGTGCCAGCAGCGTAGAACAGGCGGTGACAGATACGCAGTATTTT
TRBV7-3,NA,NA,TRBJ2-1,CASSPQMGPGQQFF,TGTGCCAGCAGCCCACAAATGGGTCCGGGTCAGCAGTTCTTC
TRBV29-1,TRBD2,NA,TRBJ2-5,CSVVWGLAGEQYF,TGCAGCGTTGTTTGGGGACTAGCGGGAGAGCAGTACTTC
TRBV28,NA,NA,TRBJ2-7,CASSPDSSYEQYF,TGTGCCAGCAGTCCCGACAGTTCCTACGAGCAGTACTTC
TRBV7-9,TRBD1,NA,TRBJ2-5,CASSLAVGQGQETQYF,TGTGCCAGCAGCTTAGCGGTGGGACAGGGGCAAGAGACCCAGTACTTC
TRBV10-1,NA,NA,TRBJ1-2,CASSESVQGVGLMDGYTF,TGCGCCAGCAGTGAGTCTGTTCAGGGTGTCGGATTGATGGATGGCTACACCTTC